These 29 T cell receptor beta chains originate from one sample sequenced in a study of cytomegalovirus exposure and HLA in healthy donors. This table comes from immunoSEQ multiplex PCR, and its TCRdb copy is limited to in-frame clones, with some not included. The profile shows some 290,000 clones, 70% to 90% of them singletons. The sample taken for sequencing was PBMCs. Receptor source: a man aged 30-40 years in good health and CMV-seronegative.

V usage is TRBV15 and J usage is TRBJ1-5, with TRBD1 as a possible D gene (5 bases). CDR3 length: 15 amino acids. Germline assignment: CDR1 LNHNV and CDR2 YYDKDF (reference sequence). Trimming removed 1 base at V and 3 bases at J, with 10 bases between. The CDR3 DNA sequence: TGTGCCACCAGCAGAGGGGAAGGGGCCAATCAGCCCCAGCATTTT. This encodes CATSRGEGANQPQHF.

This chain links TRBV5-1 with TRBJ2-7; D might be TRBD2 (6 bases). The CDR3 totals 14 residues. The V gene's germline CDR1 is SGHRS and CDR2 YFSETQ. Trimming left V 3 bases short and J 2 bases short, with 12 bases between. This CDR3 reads CASSSLADTYEQYF. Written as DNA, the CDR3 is TGCGCCAGCAGCTCCTTAGCGGATACCTACGAGCAGTACTTC.

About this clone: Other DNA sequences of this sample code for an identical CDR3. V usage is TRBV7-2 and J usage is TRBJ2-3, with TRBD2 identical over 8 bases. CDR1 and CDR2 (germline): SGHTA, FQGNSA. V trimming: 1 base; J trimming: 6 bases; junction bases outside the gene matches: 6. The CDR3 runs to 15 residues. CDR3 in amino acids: CASSLVAGGPDTQYF. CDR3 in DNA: TGTGCCAGCAGCTTAGTGGCGGGGGGCCCGGATACGCAGTATTTT.

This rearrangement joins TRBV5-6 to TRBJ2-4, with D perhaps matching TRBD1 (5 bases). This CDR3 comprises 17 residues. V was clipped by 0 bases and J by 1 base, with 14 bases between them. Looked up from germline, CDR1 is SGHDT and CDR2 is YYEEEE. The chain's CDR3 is CASSLAGGGAAKNIQYF. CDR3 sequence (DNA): TGTGCCAGCAGCTTGGCCGGCGGTGGGGCTGCCAAAAACATTCAGTACTTC.

DNA of the CDR3: TGCGCCAGCAGCTGGACTAGCGTAGATCAAGAGACCCAGTACTTC. It translates to CASSWTSVDQETQYF. This sequence joins TRBV5-1 and TRBJ2-5; TRBD2 agrees at 9 bases. Germline V gene sequence: CDR1 SGHRS, CDR2 YFSETQ. CDR3 size: 15 residues. V shed 3 bases and J 2 bases; nucleotides not matched to a gene: 5.

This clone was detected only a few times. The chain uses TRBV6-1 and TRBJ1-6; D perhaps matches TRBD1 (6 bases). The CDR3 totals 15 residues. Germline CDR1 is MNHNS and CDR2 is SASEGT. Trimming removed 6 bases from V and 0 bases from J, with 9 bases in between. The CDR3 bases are TGTGCCAGCAGGGACAGCTTCTCCTATAATTCACCCCTCCACTTT. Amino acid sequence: CASRDSFSYNSPLHF.

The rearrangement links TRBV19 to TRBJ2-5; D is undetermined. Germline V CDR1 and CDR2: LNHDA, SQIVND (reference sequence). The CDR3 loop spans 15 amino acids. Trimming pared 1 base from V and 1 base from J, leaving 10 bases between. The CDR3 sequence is CASSIVFGSQETQYF. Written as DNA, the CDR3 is TGTGCCAGTAGTATAGTATTTGGCAGCCAAGAGACCCAGTACTTC.

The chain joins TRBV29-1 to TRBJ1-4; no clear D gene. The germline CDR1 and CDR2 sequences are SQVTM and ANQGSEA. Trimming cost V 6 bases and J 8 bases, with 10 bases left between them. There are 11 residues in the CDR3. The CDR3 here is CSVRTGEKLFF. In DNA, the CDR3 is TGCAGCGTCAGAACGGGGGAAAAACTGTTTTTT.

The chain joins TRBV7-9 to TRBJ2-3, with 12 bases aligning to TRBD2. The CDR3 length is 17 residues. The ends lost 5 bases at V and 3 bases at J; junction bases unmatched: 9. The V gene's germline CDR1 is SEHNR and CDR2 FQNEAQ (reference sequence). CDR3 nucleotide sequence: TGTGCCAGCAGCAAGACCTGGACTAGCGGGGAGACAGATACGCAGTATTTT. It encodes CASSKTWTSGETDTQYF. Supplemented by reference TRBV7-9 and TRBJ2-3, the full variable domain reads DTGVSQNPRHKITKRGQNVTFRCDPISEHNRLYWYRQTLGQGPEFLTYFQNEAQLEKSRLLSDRFSAERPKGSFSTLEIQRTEQGDSAMYLCASSKTWTSGETDTQYFGPGTRLTVL.

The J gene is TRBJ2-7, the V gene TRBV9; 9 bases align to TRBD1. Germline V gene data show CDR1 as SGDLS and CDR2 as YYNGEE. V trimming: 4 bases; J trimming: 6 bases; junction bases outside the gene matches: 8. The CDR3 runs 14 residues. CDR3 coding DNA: TGTGCCAGCAGCCCGGGACAGGGATTTGGCGAGCAGTACTTC. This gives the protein CASSPGQGFGEQYF.

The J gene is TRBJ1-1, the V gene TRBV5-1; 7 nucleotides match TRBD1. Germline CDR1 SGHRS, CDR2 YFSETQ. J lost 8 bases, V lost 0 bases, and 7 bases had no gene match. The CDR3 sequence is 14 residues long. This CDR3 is CASSLDAGGMEAFF. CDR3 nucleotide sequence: TGCGCCAGCAGCTTGGACGCAGGGGGGATGGAAGCTTTCTTT. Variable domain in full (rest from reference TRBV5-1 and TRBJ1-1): KAGVTQTPRYLIKTRGQQVTLSCSPISGHRSVSWYQQTPGQGLQFLFEYFSETQRNKGNFPGRFSGRQFSNSRSEMNVSTLELGDSALYLCASSLDAGGMEAFFGQGTRLTVV.

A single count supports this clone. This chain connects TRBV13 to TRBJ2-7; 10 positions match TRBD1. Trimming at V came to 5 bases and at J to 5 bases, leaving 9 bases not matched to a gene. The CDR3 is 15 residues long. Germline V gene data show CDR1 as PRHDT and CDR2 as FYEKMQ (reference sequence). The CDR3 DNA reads TGTGCCAGCAGCCGAACGGGACAGGGGAAGGACGAGCAGTACTTC. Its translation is CASSRTGQGKDEQYF. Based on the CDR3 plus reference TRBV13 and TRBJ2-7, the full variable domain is AAGVIQSPRHLIKEKRETATLKCYPIPRHDTVYWYQQGPGQDPQFLISFYEKMQSDKGSIPDRFSAQQFSDYHSELNMSSLELGDSALYFCASSRTGQGKDEQYFGPGTRLTVT.

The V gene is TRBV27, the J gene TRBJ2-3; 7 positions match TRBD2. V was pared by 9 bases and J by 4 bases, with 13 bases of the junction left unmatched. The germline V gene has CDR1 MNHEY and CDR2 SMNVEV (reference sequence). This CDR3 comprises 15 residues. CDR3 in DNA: TGTGCCAGTACTATAAGGTCGGGGGGTTCAGATACGCAGTATTTT. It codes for CASTIRSGGSDTQYF.

The CDR3 loop is CASSPDNVKTGELFF. The CDR3 DNA sequence: TGTGCCAGCTCACCGGACAATGTGAAAACCGGGGAGCTGTTTTTT. The rearrangement joins TRBV18 to TRBJ2-2, with D possibly TRBD1 on 5 matching bases. The CDR3 runs to 15 residues. Germline CDR1 KGHSH, CDR2 LQKENI. Between the trimmed V and J ends, which lost 3 bases and 5 bases, there was a span of 13 bases.

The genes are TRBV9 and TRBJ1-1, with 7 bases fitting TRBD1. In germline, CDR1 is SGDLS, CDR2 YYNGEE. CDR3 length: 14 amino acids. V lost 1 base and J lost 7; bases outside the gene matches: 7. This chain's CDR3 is CASSVSTGRVEAFF. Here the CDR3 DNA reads TGTGCCAGCAGCGTATCGACAGGGCGCGTTGAAGCTTTCTTT.

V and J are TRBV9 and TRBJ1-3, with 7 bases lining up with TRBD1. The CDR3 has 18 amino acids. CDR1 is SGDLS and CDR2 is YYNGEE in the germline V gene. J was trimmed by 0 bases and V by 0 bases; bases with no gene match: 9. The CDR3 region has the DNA TGTGCCAGCAGCGTAGGAGGGGGCCATATAGCCTCTGGAAACACCATATATTTT. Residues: CASSVGGGHIASGNTIYF.

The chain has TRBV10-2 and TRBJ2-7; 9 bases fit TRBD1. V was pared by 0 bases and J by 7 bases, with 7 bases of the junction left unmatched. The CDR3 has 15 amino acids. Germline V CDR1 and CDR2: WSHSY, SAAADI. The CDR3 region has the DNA TGCGCCAGCAGTGAGTCCACAGGGGGCTATGGGGAGCAGTACTTC. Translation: CASSESTGGYGEQYF.

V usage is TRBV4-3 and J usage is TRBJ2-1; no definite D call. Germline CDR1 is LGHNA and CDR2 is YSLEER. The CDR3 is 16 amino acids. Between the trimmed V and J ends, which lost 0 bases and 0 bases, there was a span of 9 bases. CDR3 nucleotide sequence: TGCGCCAGCAGCCAAGATATCGTCGGCTCCTACAATGAGCAGTTCTTC. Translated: CASSQDIVGSYNEQFF.

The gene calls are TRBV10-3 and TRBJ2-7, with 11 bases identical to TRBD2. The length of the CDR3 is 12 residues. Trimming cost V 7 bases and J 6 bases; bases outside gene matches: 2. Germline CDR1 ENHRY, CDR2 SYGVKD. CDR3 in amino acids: CAIMGTSGEQYF. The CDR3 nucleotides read TGTGCCATCATGGGGACTAGCGGCGAGCAGTACTTC.

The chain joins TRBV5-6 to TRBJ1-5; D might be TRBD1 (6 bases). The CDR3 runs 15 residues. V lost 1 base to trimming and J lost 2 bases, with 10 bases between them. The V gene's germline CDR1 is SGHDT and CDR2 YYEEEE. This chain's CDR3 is CASSLRGAGNQPQHF. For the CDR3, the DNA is TGTGCCAGCAGCTTGCGGGGGGCTGGCAATCAGCCCCAGCATTTT.

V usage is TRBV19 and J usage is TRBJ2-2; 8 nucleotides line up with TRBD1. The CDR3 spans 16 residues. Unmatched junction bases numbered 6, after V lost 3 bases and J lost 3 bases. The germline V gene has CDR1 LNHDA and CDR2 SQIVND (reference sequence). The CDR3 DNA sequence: TGTGCCAGTAGTATCGACAGGGGAAAGTACACCGGGGAGCTGTTTTTT. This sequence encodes CASSIDRGKYTGELFF.

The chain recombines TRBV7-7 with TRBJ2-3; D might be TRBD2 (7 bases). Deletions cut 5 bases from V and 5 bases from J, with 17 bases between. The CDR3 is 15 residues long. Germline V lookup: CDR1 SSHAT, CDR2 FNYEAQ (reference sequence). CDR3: CASSPEGGGLDTQYF. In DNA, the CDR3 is TGTGCCAGCAGCCCCGAAGGGGGGGGGTTAGATACGCAGTATTTT.

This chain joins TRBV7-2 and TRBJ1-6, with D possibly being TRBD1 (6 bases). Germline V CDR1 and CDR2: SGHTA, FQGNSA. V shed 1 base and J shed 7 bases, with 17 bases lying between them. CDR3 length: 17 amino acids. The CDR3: CASSLGPGQKMNSPLHF. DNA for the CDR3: TGTGCCAGCAGCTTAGGACCGGGACAAAAGATGAATTCACCCCTCCACTTT.

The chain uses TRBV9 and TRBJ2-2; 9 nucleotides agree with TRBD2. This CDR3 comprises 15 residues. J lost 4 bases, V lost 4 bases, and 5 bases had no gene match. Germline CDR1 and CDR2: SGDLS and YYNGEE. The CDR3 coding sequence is TGTGCCAGCAGCTTGAGCGGGGGGAGCACCGGGGAGCTGTTTTTT. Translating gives CASSLSGGSTGELFF.

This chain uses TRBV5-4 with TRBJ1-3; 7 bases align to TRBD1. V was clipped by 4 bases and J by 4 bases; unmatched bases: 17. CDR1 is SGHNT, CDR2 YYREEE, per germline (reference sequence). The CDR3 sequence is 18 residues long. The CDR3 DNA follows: TGTGCCAGCAGCCGTAGATACGGGACAGTGATATCAGGAAACACCATATATTTT. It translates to CASSRRYGTVISGNTIYF.

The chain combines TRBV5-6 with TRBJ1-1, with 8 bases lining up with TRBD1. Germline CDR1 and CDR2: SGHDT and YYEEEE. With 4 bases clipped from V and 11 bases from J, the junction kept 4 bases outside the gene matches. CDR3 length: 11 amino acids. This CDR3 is CASSMGQVAFF. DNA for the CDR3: TGTGCCAGCAGCATGGGACAGGTGGCTTTCTTT.

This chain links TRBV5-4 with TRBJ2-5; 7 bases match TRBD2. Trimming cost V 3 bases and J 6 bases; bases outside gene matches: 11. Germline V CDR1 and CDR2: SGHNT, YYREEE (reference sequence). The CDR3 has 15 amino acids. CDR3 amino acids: CASSSVKRRGKTQYF. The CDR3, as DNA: TGTGCCAGCAGCTCGGTCAAAAGGCGGGGGAAGACCCAGTACTTC.

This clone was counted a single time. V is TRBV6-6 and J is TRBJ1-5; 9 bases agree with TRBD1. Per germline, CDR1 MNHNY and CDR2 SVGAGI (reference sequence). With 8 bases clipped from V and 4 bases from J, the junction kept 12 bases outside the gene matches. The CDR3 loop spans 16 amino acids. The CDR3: CASLNPGQGINQPQHF. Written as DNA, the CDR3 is TGTGCCAGCCTGAACCCGGGACAGGGTATTAATCAGCCCCAGCATTTT.

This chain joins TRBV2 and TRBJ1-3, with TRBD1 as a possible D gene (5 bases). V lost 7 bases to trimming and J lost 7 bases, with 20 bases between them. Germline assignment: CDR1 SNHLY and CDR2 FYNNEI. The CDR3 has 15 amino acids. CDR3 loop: CASTRGEGVRNTIYF. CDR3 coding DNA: TGTGCCAGCACCCGGGGGGAGGGTGTCAGGAACACCATATATTTT.